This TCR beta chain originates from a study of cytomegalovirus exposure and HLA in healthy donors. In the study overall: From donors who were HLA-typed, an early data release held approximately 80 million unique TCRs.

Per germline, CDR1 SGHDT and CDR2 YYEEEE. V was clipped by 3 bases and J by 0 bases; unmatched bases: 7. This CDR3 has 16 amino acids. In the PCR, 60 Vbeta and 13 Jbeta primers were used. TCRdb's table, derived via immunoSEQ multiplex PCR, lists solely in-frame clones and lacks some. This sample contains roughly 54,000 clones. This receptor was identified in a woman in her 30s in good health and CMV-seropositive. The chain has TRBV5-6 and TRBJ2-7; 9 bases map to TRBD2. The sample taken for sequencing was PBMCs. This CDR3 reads CASSSPFSGSSYEQYF. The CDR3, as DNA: TGTGCCAGCAGCTCTCCCTTTAGCGGGAGCTCCTACGAGCAGTACTTC.